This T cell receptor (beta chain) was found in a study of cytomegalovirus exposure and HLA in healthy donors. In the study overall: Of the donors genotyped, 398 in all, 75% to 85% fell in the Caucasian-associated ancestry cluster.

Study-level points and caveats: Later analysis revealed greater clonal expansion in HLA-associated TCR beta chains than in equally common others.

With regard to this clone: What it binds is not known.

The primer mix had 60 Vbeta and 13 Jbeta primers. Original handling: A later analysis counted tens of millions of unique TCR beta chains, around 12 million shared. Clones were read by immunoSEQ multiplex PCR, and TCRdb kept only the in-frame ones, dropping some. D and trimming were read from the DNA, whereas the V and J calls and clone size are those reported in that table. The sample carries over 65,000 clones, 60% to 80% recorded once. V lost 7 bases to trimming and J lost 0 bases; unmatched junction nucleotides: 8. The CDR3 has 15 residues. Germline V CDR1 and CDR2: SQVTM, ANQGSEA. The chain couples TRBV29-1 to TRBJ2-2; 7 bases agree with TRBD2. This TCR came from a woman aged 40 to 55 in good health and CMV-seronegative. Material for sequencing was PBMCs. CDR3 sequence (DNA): TGCAGCGCCCGGGGGGTCCTTACGAACACCGGGGAGCTGTTTTTT. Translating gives CSARGVLTNTGELFF.